What follows is one T cell receptor beta chain and its context. Its antigen is unknown. There are 14 residues in the CDR3. Germline V lookup: CDR1 SGHRS, CDR2 YFSETQ. Trimming removed 0 bases from V and 1 base from J, with 7 bases in between. The data belong to a study of T-cell reconstitution after alpha-beta-depleted transplantation in children. General study points: Two months or so post-transplant, alpha-beta T cells reportedly derived from several hundred expanded graft clones. The main origin of T-cell counts and diversity one year after transplant was newly produced T cells.

Preparation of the TCRbeta library involved a method that used unique molecular identifiers. TCRdb recomputed calls from the PCR reads with MiXCR, one row per CDR3 protein. The sample carries 450,000 to 700,000 distinct CDR3 sequences, approximately 30% recorded once. The rearrangement links TRBV5-1 to TRBJ2-5; D ambiguous. The sequence derives from a boy under two years old with Wiskott-Aldrich syndrome, due to receive a stem cell transplant. The sequenced sample was PBMCs, obtained before TCRalphabeta/CD19-depleted stem cell transplant. CDR3 region: CASSLAPLQETQYF. CDR3 coding DNA: TGCGCCAGCAGCTTGGCCCCCCTCCAAGAGACCCAGTACTTC.